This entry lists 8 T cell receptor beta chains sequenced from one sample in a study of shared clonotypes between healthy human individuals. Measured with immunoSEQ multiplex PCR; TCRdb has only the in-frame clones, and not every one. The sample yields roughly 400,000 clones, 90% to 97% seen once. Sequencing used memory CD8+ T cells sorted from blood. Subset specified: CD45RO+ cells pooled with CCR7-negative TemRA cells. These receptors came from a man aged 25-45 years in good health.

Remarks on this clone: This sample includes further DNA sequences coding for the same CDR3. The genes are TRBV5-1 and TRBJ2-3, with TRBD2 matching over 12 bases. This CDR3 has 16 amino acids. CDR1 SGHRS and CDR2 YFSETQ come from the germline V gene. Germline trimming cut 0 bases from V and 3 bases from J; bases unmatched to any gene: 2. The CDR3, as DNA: TGCGCCAGCAGCTTGGCCGGGACTAGCGGGACAGATACGCAGTATTTT. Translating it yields CASSLAGTSGTDTQYF.

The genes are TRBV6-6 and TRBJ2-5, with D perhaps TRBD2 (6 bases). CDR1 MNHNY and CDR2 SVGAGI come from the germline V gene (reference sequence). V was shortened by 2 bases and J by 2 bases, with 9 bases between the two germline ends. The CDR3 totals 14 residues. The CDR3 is CASSYPAGQETQYF. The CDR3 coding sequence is TGTGCCAGCAGTTACCCTGCGGGGCAAGAGACCCAGTACTTC.

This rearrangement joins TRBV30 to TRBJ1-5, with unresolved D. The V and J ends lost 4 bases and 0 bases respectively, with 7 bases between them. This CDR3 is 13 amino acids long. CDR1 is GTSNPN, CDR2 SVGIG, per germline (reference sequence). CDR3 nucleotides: TGTGCCTGGACAGCTGATAGCAATCAGCCCCAGCATTTT. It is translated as CAWTADSNQPQHF.

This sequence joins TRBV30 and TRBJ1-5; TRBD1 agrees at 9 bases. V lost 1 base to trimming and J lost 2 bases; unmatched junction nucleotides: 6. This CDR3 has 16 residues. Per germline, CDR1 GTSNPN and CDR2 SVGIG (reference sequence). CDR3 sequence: CAWSALDRGGNQPQHF. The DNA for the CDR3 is TGTGCCTGGAGTGCCCTCGACAGGGGGGGCAATCAGCCCCAGCATTTT.

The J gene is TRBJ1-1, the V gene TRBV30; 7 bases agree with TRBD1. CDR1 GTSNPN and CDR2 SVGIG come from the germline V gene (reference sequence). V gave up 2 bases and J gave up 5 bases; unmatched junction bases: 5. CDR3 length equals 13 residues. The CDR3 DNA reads TGTGCCTGGAGTAGGGGGCTTAAGACTGAAGCTTTCTTT. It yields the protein CAWSRGLKTEAFF.

CDR3 sequence: CASSRSYEQYF. CDR3 in DNA: TGTGCCAGCAGCCGATCCTACGAGCAGTACTTC. V and J are TRBV14 and TRBJ2-7; D is uncertain. The CDR3 sequence is 11 residues long. Germline V lookup: CDR1 SGHDN, CDR2 FVKESK. V was pared by 4 bases and J by 1 base, with 2 bases between. Using reference TRBV14 and TRBJ2-7 for the parts outside the CDR3, the full variable domain is EAGVTQFPSHSVIEKGQTVTLRCDPISGHDNLYWYRRVMGKEIKFLLHFVKESKQDESGMPNNRFLAERTGGTYSTLKVQPAELEDSGVYFCASSRSYEQYFGPGTRLTVT.

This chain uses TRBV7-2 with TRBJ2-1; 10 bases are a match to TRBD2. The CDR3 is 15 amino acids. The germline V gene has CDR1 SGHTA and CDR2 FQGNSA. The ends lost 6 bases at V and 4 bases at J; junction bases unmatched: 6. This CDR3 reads CASRRTSGNYNEQFF. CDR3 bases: TGTGCCAGCAGGAGGACTAGCGGAAATTACAATGAGCAGTTCTTC.

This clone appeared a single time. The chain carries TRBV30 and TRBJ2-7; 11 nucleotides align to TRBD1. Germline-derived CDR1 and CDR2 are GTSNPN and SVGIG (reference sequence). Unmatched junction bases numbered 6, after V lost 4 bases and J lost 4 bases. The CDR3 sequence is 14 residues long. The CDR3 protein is CAWKGTGGGYEQYF. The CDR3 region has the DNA TGTGCCTGGAAAGGGACAGGGGGGGGTTACGAGCAGTACTTC.